A selection of T cell receptor beta chains follows, all from one sample in a study of siplizumab effects on memory and regulatory T cells. The data were produced by immunoSEQ multiplex PCR, yet TCRdb's version contains in-frame clones alone and is incomplete. Seen here are about 100,000 clones, about 95% observed once, and the top ten hold 1% to 1.5%. The sample consisted of non-Treg CD4+ T cells sorted from blood. The receptors shown here come from a human donor in good health. Each CDR3 is given without its conserved first and last residue. Each record gives: V gene, D gene, CDR3 protein. D genes are given only for firm matches.

>TRBV6-1|.
AIYGEGSSYNEQF
>TRBV20-1|.
SALQGYEQY
>TRBV7-3|TRBD2
ASSPNSPGLAGADTGELF
>TRBV19|TRBD1
ASRLTGSNQPQH
>TRBV14|.
ASSQDLADTQY
>TRBV19|.
ASQKGGINTGELF
>TRBV10-3|.
ATQSSGNTIY
>TRBV27|TRBD1
ASSYTVPGQVNNEQF
>TRBV7-9|.
ASSSPTLGPIQGGEQF
>TRBV9|.
ASSVGHAQETQY
>TRBV5-1|TRBD1
ASSLGTGTIETQY
>TRBV5-1|.
ASSLAGTTNEKLF
>TRBV5-1|TRBD1
ASSQGDSRSEQY
>TRBV6-5|TRBD1
ASSYSKGARGLGYT
>TRBV5-6|.
ASSIIRYTDTQY
>TRBV15|.
ATSRDGRIASTDTQY
>TRBV7-2|.
ASSVSSQETQY
>TRBV18|.
ASSPEETQY
>TRBV6-1|.
ASSARVPYEQY
>TRBV5-1|TRBD1
ASSPTNNRGQGYGYT
>TRBV27|.
ASSGQLTGELF
>TRBV5-1|.
ASSSGGLAIQY
>TRBV2|.
AIGTAESSYNSPLH
>TRBV5-1|.
ASSSGTPAYEQY
>TRBV19|TRBD2
ASARLAGGNEQF
>TRBV19|.
ASSDYLQETQY
>TRBV5-1|TRBD1
ASSLSDRDGAYEAF
>TRBV29-1|TRBD2
SVRSRAGLAEVGTGELF
>TRBV2|.
ASTPSQGGTEAF
>TRBV18|TRBD1
ASSPSGQYEQY
>TRBV4-2|TRBD2
ASSQVSGRGGETQY
>TRBV10-3|TRBD1
AIRVETGANTGELF
>TRBV5-1|TRBD1
ASSSEGQAYEQY
>TRBV28|.
ASSENRRGEQY
>TRBV6-5|.
ASSPLVANEKLF
>TRBV11-2|TRBD2
ASSLRGTGGASVDTQY
>TRBV6-5|.
ASSYSRADYGYT
>TRBV7-3|TRBD2
ASSRGGLAGGPWDTQY
>TRBV2|.
ASSEGQGNTGELF
>TRBV5-1|.
ASSLEGTPDEQY
>TRBV28|TRBD1
ASSFLTGEVNTEAF